This T cell receptor beta chain appears in the sequencing data of a study of regulatory T cells in long-lasting Graves disease. Libraries of TCR beta came from iRepertoire HTBI primers plus Arm-PCR of CDR3 regions. TCRdb passed the multiplex PCR reads through MiXCR, listing each CDR3 protein once. The sample has fewer than 650,000 distinct CDR3 sequences, about 16% seen once. Time point defined: newly diagnosed GD, antithyroid drugs for less than 3 months. PBMCs were the source of the RNA used for TCR sequencing. With EDTA tubes as the receptacles, about 9.2 milliliters of peripheral blood were drawn. The same sample was also used in a study of T cells in Graves' hyperthyroidism and ophthalmopathy.

The sequencing here drew on peripheral blood mononuclear cells (PBMCs), taken at new diagnosis, from a patient treated with antithyroid drugs. The receptor was derived from a woman in her twenties or thirties with Graves disease.

The CDR3 DNA sequence: TGCGCCAGCAGCCCAGCTGGCAGGATGGGCGGAAATAATGAAAAACTGTTTTTT. Its protein product is CASSPAGRMGGNNEKLFF. The chain joins TRBV4-1 to TRBJ1-4; the D is unclear. Trimming cost V 4 bases and J 4 bases, with 22 bases left between them. Germline CDR1 MGHRA, CDR2 YSYEKL. CDR3 size: 18 residues.